This T cell receptor beta chain was identified during a study of quantifying T cell responses using KT2 cells. Study-wide background: TCR alpha and beta constant-region primers primed reverse transcription of RNA.

This clonotype was counted at least ten times. A single-stranded UMI oligo with SP2 sequence was ligated to cDNA 3' ends. The first PCR ran 4 to 5 cycles with an equimolar RC1.1 and RC1.2 beta primer mix. TCRdb reprocessed the UMI-ligation and nested PCR reads via MiXCR and lists one record per CDR3 protein. Of fewer than 50,000 distinct CDR3 sequences listed, roughly 12% are singletons. The sequenced material came from PBMCs spiked with cells of the T cell clone KT2. The sequence was collected from a human donor.

The CDR3 here is CASLQSGPQGNEQFF. In nucleotides, the CDR3 is TGTGCCAGCCTACAGTCGGGGCCCCAAGGAAATGAGCAGTTCTTC. The genes are TRBV11-2 and TRBJ2-1, with D perhaps given as TRBD1 or TRBD2 (5 bases each). Germline loops: CDR1 SGHAT, CDR2 FQNNGV. V shed 8 bases and J shed 7 bases, with 21 bases lying between them. This CDR3 comprises 15 residues. The entire variable domain, with the rest obtained from reference TRBV11-2 and TRBJ2-1, is as follows: EAGVAQSPRYKIIEKRQSVAFWCNPISGHATLYWYQQILGQGPKLLIQFQNNGVVDDSQLPKDRFSAERLKGVDSTLKIQPAKLEDSAVYLCASLQSGPQGNEQFFGPGTRLTVL.